The 18 T cell receptor beta chains given below trace back to one sample, sequenced in a study of blood T cell repertoires in COVID-19. Generated by immunoSEQ multiplex PCR, the TCRdb table keeps only in-frame clones and is missing some. The sample shows 110,000 to 150,000 clones, about 89% of them seen only once. The sample comprised peripheral blood. These receptors were collected from a man aged 60-69 years with active or convalescent COVID-19.

The chain carries TRBV29-1 and TRBJ2-3; D is perhaps TRBD1 (6 bases). The CDR3 has 18 residues. With 1 base removed from V and 0 bases from J, the gap between germline ends came to 20 bases. Germline CDR1 reads SQVTM; CDR2 reads ANQGSEA. The CDR3 bases are TGCAGCGTTGAAGTTCCGCAGGGTGCAGGGGAGAGCACAGATACGCAGTATTTT. Amino acids: CSVEVPQGAGESTDTQYF.

The gene calls are TRBV28 and TRBJ1-5, with unresolved D. The CDR3 is 11 residues long. Trimming took 10 bases from V and 0 from J, leaving 4 bases between them. Germline V gene lookup returns CDR1 MDHEN and CDR2 SYDVKM. CDR3 amino acids: CATHSNQPQHF. Here the CDR3 DNA reads TGTGCCACCCATAGCAATCAGCCCCAGCATTTT.

The chain links TRBV28 to TRBJ1-3; possible D gene TRBD1, 6 bases. The germline V gene encodes CDR1 MDHEN and CDR2 SYDVKM. Between the trimmed V and J ends, which lost 7 bases and 0 bases, there was a span of 16 bases. CDR3 length equals 16 residues. CDR3 in amino acids: CASTTGQFSSGNTIYF. For the CDR3, the DNA is TGTGCCAGCACCACCGGACAGTTTTCCTCTGGAAACACCATATATTTT.

The V and J genes are TRBV27 and TRBJ2-5, with TRBD2 matching over 7 bases. J lost 6 bases, V lost 2 bases, and 9 bases had no gene match. CDR1 is MNHEY and CDR2 is SMNVEV in the germline V gene (reference sequence). The CDR3 runs 15 residues. The CDR3 is CASSLGGGNAKTQYF. The CDR3 DNA is TGTGCCAGCAGTTTAGGGGGGGGAAACGCGAAGACCCAGTACTTC.

This clone came up once. The V and J genes are TRBV30 and TRBJ1-2, with D perhaps TRBD1 (5 bases). Trimming cost V 3 bases and J 7 bases, with 6 bases left between them. The CDR3 runs to 10 residues. Germline values: CDR1 GTSNPN, CDR2 SVGIG (reference sequence). The DNA of the CDR3 is TGTGCCTGGAGAAGGGGTGGCTACACCTTC. Amino acid sequence: CAWRRGGYTF.

The DNA for the CDR3 is TGTGCCAGCAGTTCCCCGGGACATGGTGAAGCTTTCTTT. Translation gives CASSSPGHGEAFF. This chain uses TRBV6-2 or TRBV6-3 with TRBJ1-1; maybe TRBD1 (6 bases). Per the germline V gene, CDR1 is MNHEY and CDR2 is SVGEGT. The length of the CDR3 is 13 residues. The V end lost 4 bases, the J end lost 7 bases, and 13 bases lay between the germline ends.

The sample holds a few counts of this clone. The gene calls are TRBV4-3 and TRBJ1-5; TRBD1 aligns across 7 bases. V was pared by 5 bases and J by 3 bases, with 4 bases of the junction left unmatched. The CDR3 sequence is 14 residues long. In germline, CDR1 is LGHNA, CDR2 YSLEER. CDR3: CASSEGQTNQPQHF. The CDR3, as DNA: TGCGCCAGCAGCGAGGGACAGACCAATCAGCCCCAGCATTTT.

The genes are TRBV18 and TRBJ2-5; TRBD2 aligns across 7 bases. Germline values: CDR1 KGHSH, CDR2 LQKENI. The CDR3 runs 15 residues. V gave up 0 bases and J gave up 5 bases; unmatched junction bases: 6. The CDR3 DNA follows: TGTGCCAGCTCACCACCCCTAGCGGAGGGTGAGACCCAGTACTTC. It codes for CASSPPLAEGETQYF.

A note on this clone: The junction and the germline gene differ at one end; a read error may be behind it. The gene calls are TRBV19 and TRBJ2-2; 15 bases align to TRBD2. Per germline, CDR1 LNHDA and CDR2 SQIVND (reference sequence). The CDR3 is 19 amino acids. This chain's CDR3 is CASSIPGLAGGPKTGELFF. CDR3 bases: TGTGCCAGTAGTATTCCCGGACTAGCGGGAGGGCCGAAGACCGGGGAGCTGTTTTTT.

Only one count was recorded for this clone. This chain links TRBV5-8 with TRBJ1-1; D call uncertain. CDR3 length equals 14 residues. The germline CDR1 and CDR2 sequences are SGHTS and YDEGEE. Between the trimmed V and J ends, which lost 2 bases and 0 bases, there was a span of 8 bases. CDR3 protein: CASSLGGMNTEAFF. The CDR3 DNA follows: TGTGCCAGCAGCTTAGGCGGTATGAACACTGAAGCTTTCTTT.

This clone occurred once. This chain uses TRBV11-3 with TRBJ2-2; TRBD1 aligns across 7 bases. V was clipped by 4 bases and J by 9 bases; unmatched bases: 5. The CDR3 runs 13 residues. Germline CDR1 SGHNT, CDR2 YENEEA. The CDR3 DNA is TGTGCCAGCAGCTCAAAGGGGGCTTGGGAGCTGTTTTTT. This encodes CASSSKGAWELFF.

The rearrangement uses TRBV30 and TRBJ2-7, with 11 positions matching TRBD2. The junction had 10 bases not matched to a gene; V was cut back by 5 bases and J by 4 bases. CDR1 and CDR2 from the germline V gene are GTSNPN and SVGIG (reference sequence). The CDR3 contains 15 residues. CDR3: CAWDDNSGGDYEQYF. CDR3 DNA: TGTGCCTGGGACGACAATAGCGGGGGGGATTACGAGCAGTACTTC.

The rearrangement joins TRBV7-9 to TRBJ2-3, with a tentative D call TRBD2 (5 bases). Germline V gives CDR1 SEHNR, CDR2 FQNEAQ (reference sequence). The CDR3 extends over 14 amino acids. Trimming removed 1 base from V and 6 bases from J, with 11 bases in between. The CDR3 protein is CASSLDAAVDTQYF. The DNA of the CDR3 is TGTGCCAGCAGCTTAGACGCAGCGGTCGATACGCAGTATTTT.

V usage is TRBV15 and J usage is TRBJ1-3; the D is unclear. The CDR3 has 16 amino acids. Between the trimmed V and J ends, which lost 1 base and 3 bases, there was a span of 13 bases. The germline CDR1 and CDR2 sequences are LNHNV and YYDKDF (reference sequence). The CDR3 region is CATSRGTAKLGNTIYF. CDR3 DNA sequence: TGTGCCACCAGCAGAGGAACAGCCAAGCTTGGAAACACCATATATTTT.

The rearrangement uses TRBV7-2 and TRBJ1-2, with no clear D. The V gene's germline CDR1 is SGHTA and CDR2 FQGNSA. V was clipped by 4 bases and J by 13 bases, with 13 bases between them. CDR3 length: 11 amino acids. The CDR3 nucleotides are TGTGCCAGCAGCTCAGGATCCGACGGCACCTTC. Encoded protein: CASSSGSDGTF.

The rearrangement links TRBV28 to TRBJ2-4; tentative D call: TRBD1 (6 bases). The CDR3 contains 14 residues. Germline V gene lookup returns CDR1 MDHEN and CDR2 SYDVKM. Deletions cut 8 bases from V and 1 base from J, with 12 bases between. CDR3 region: CASVGAGAKNIQYF. In DNA form, the CDR3 reads TGTGCCAGCGTGGGGGCTGGGGCCAAAAACATTCAGTACTTC.

V gene TRBV5-6 combines with J gene TRBJ1-3; no clear D gene. CDR3 size: 14 residues. V was pared by 2 bases and J by 1 base, with 7 bases between. Germline V gives CDR1 SGHDT, CDR2 YYEEEE. The CDR3 DNA follows: TGTGCCAGCAGCTTAGGGAGGTCTGGAAACACCATATATTTT. It translates to CASSLGRSGNTIYF.

V and J are TRBV24-1 and TRBJ1-4; maybe TRBD1 (5 bases). Germline V CDR1 and CDR2: KGHDR, SFDVKD. The CDR3 has 14 amino acids. Trimming removed 5 bases from V and 6 bases from J, with 12 bases in between. CDR3 amino acids: CATSGPPRDEKLFF. CDR3 nucleotides: TGTGCCACCAGTGGACCGCCCAGGGATGAAAAACTGTTTTTT.